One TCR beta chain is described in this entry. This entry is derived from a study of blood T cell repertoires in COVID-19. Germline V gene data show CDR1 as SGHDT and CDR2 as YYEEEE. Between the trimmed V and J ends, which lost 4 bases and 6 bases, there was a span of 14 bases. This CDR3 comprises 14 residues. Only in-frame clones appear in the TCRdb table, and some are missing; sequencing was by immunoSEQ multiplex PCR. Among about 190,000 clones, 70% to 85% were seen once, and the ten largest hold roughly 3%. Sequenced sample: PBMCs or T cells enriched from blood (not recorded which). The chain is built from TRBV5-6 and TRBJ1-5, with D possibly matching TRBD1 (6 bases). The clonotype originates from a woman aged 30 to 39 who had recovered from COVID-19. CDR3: CASSQQGSGQPQHF. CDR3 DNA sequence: TGTGCCAGCAGCCAGCAGGGGTCGGGTCAGCCCCAGCATTTT.